The present entry profiles one T cell receptor beta chain with its context. What it binds is not known. Axillary draining lymph nodes of breast cancer patients supplied the node samples. This record belongs to a study of breast tumors, draining lymph nodes, adjacent tissues. General observations from the study: Compared with lymph nodes, tumors were less diverse; compared with nontumor tissue, more. Luminal-like breast cancer showed significantly greater tumor-nontumor repertoire similarity than basal-like breast cancer did. The lymph node origin of tumor T cells was framed as consistent with a hypothesis, not demonstrated. The data were judged consistent with most tumor T cells coming from lymph node and expanding in tumor.

Via MiXCR, TCRdb re-called the multiplex PCR reads, giving one row per CDR3 protein. The sample contains 270,000 or so distinct CDR3 sequences, roughly 30% of which appear only once. Material: axillary lymph node tissue. This receptor was identified in a female donor with breast cancer. Some clones in this sample may be carry-over from other donors' samples.

The chain's CDR3 is CASSLVVGRGDTQYF. CDR3 nucleotides: TGTGCCAGCAGCTTGGTTGTTGGGAGAGGAGATACGCAGTATTTT. J is TRBJ2-3 and V is TRBV5-4; weak D call: TRBD2 (5 bases). CDR1 SGHNT and CDR2 YYREEE come from the germline V gene (reference sequence). Trimming stripped 0 bases from V and 5 bases from J, with 13 bases between. The CDR3 consists of 15 residues.